This T cell receptor beta chain was retrieved from a study of spatial heterogeneity in lung cancer. Points from the study as a whole: Tumor mutation counts were tracked by expanded intratumoral alpha and beta TCR counts.

The presence of a unique molecular identifier marked each TCR cDNA molecule. One entry per CDR3 protein results from TCRdb running MiXCR on the 5' RACE reads. The data hold approximately 11,000 distinct CDR3 sequences, with 4% to 6.5% observed a single time. Sample time point: sample taken at primary tumor resection. Patients with untreated early-stage non-small cell lung cancer, numbering approximately 70, were the donors. Trimming cost V 6 bases and J 5 bases, with 21 bases left between them. The CDR3 has 16 residues. In this sample, this clonotype turned up many times. Its antigen is currently unknown. This beta chain appears as a stray read in a library generated for alpha chains; its size is not informative.

This sequence joins TRBV12-3 or TRBV12-4 and TRBJ2-3; possibly TRBD1 or TRBD2 for D (5 bases each). Sequenced material: lung tumor tissue, taken at surgery. The clonotype was recovered from a male donor with early-stage non-small cell lung cancer. The CDR3 is CASSSPGTPRGDTQYF. CDR3 DNA: TGTGCCAGCAGCTCCCCCGGGACCCCCCGGGGAGATACGCAGTATTTT.